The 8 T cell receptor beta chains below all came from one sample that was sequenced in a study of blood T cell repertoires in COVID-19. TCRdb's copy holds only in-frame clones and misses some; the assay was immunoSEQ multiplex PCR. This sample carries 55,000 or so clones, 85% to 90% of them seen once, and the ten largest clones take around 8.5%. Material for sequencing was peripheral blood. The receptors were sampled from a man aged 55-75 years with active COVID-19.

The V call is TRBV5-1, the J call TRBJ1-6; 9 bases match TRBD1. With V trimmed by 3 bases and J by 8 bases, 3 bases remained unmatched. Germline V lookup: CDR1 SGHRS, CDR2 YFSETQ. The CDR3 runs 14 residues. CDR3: CASSSRTGDSPLHF. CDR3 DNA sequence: TGCGCCAGCAGCTCCCGGACAGGGGATTCACCCCTCCACTTT.

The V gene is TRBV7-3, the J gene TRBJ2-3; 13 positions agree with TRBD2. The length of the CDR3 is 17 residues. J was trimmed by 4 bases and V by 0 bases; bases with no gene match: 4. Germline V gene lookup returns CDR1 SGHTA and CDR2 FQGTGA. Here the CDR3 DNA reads TGTGCCAGCAGCTTAACCCCGGGACTAGCGGGGCCAGATACGCAGTATTTT. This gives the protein CASSLTPGLAGPDTQYF. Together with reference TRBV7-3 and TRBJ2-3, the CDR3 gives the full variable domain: GAGVSQTPSNKVTEKGKYVELRCDPISGHTALYWYRQSLGQGPEFLIYFQGTGAADDSGLPNDRFFAVRPEGSVSTLKIQRTERGDSAVYLCASSLTPGLAGPDTQYFGPGTRLTVL.

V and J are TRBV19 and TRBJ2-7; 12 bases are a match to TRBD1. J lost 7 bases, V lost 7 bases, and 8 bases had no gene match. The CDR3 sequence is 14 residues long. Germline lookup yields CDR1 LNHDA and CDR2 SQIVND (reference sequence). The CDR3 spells CASNLGQGAKEQYF. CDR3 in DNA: TGTGCCAGTAACTTGGGACAGGGGGCAAAGGAGCAGTACTTC.

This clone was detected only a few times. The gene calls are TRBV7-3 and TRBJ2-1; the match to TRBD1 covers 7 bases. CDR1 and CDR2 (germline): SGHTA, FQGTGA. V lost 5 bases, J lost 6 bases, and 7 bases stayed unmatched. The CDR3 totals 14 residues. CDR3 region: CASSVTGESNEQFF. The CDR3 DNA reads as TGTGCCAGCAGCGTTACAGGGGAATCCAATGAGCAGTTCTTC.

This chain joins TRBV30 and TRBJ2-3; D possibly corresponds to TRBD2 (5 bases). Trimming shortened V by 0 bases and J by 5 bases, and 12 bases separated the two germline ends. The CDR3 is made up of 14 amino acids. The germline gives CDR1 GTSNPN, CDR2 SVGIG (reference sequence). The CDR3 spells CAWSVRRAGDTQYF. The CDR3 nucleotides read TGTGCCTGGAGTGTACGGCGGGCCGGAGATACGCAGTATTTT.

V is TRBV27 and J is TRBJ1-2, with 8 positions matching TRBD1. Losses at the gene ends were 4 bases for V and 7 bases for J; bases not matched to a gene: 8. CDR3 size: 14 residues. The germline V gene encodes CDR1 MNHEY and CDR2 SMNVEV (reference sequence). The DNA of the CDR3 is TGTGCCAGCAGTTGGAGTGCAGGGGGCTTTGGCTACACCTTC. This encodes CASSWSAGGFGYTF.

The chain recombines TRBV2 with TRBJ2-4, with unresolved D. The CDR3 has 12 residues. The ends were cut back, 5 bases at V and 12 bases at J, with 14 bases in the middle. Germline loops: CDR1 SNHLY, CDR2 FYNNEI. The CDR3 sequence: CASSIDTRRQYF. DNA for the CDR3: TGTGCCAGCAGTATAGACACTCGTCGTCAGTACTTC.

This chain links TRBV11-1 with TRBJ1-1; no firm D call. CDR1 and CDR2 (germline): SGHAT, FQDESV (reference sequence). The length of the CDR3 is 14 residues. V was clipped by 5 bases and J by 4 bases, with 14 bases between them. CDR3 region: CASSITGSGTEAFF. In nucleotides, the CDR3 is TGTGCCAGCAGCATCACCGGGAGCGGCACTGAAGCTTTCTTT.